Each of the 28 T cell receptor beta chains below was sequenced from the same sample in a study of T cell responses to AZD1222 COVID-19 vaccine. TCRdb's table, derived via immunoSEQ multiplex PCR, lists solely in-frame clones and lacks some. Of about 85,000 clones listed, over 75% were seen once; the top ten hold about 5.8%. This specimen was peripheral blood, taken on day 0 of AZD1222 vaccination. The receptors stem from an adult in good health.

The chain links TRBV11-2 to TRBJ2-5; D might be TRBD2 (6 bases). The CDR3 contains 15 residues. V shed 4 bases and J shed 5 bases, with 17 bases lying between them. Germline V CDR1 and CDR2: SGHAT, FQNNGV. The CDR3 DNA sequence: TGTGCCAGCAGCTCTCCCTTACTAGCTTTGGAGACCCAGTACTTC. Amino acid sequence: CASSSPLLALETQYF.

The CDR3 DNA is TGCGCCAGCAGCCAGGGGAGGGTGGATGGCTACACCTTC. It yields the protein CASSQGRVDGYTF. This chain links TRBV4-3 with TRBJ1-2; no clear D. The V end was cut by 3 bases, the J end by 6 bases, with 11 bases between. Germline V CDR1 and CDR2: LGHNA, YSLEER. The CDR3 has 13 amino acids.

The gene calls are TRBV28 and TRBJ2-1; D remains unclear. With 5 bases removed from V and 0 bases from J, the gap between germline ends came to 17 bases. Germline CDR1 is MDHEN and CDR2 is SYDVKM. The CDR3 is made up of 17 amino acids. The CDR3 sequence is CASSPPRDQSSYNEQFF. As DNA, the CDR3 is TGTGCCAGCAGTCCCCCCCGTGACCAGAGCTCCTACAATGAGCAGTTCTTC.

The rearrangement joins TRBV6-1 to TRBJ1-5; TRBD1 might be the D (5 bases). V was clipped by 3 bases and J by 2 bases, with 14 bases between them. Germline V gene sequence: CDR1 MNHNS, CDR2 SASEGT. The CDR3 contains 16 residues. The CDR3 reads CASSDGGVSGNQPQHF. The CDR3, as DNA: TGTGCCAGCAGTGACGGGGGGGTCTCGGGCAATCAGCCCCAGCATTTT.

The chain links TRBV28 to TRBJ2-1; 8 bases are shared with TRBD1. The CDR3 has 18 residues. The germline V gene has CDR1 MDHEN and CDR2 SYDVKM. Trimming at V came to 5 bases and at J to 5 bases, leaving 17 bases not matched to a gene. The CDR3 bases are TGTGCCAGCAGTCCGAACAGGGGGACAACATTGTGGGACAATGAGCAGTTCTTC. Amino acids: CASSPNRGTTLWDNEQFF.

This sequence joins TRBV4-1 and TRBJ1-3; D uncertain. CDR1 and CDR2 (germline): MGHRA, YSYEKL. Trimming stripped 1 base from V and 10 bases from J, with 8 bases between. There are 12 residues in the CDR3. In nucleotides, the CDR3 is TGCGCCAGCAGCCAAGTAGGTGGAACCATATATTTT. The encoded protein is CASSQVGGTIYF.

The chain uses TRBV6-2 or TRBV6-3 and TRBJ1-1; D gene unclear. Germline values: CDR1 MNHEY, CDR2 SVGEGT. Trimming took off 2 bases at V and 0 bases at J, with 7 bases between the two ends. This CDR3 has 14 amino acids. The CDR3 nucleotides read TGTGCCAGCAGTTACGAGGGCATGAACACTGAAGCTTTCTTT. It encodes CASSYEGMNTEAFF.

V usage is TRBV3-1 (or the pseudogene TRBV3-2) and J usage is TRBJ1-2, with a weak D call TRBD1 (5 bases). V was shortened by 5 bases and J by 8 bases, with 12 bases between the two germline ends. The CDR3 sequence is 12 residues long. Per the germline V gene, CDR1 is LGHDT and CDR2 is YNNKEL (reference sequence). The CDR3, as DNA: TGTGCCAGCAGCACGGGACTGGCGGGCTACACCTTC. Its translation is CASSTGLAGYTF.

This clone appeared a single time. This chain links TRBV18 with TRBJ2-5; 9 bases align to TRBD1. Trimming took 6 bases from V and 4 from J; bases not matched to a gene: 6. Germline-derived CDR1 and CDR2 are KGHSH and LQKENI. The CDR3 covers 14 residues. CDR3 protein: CASSRQGGGETQYF. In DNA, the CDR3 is TGTGCCAGCTCCCGACAGGGGGGAGGAGAGACCCAGTACTTC. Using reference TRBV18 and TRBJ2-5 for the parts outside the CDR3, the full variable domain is NAGVMQNPRHLVRRRGQEARLRCSPMKGHSHVYWYRQLPEEGLKFMVYLQKENIIDESGMPKERFSAEFPKEGPSILRIQQVVRGDSAAYFCASSRQGGGETQYFGPGTRLLVL.

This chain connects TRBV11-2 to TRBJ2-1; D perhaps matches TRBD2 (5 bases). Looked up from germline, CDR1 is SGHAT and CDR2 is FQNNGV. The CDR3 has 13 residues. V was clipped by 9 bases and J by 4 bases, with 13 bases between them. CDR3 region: CASSAELYNEQFF. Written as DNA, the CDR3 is TGTGCCAGTTCAGCGGAGTTATACAATGAGCAGTTCTTC.

CDR3 residues: CASREVGVGNEQFF. The DNA of the CDR3 is TGCGCCAGCAGAGAGGTCGGAGTGGGCAATGAGCAGTTCTTC. The chain links TRBV5-1 to TRBJ2-1; no firm D call. Germline CDR1 and CDR2: SGHRS and YFSETQ. CDR3 length: 14 amino acids. V was clipped by 5 bases and J by 6 bases, with 15 bases between them.

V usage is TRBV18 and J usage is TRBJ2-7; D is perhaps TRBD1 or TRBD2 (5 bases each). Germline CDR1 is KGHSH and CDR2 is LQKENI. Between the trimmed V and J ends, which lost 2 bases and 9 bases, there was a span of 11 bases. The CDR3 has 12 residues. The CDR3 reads CASSPDREGQYF. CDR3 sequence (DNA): TGTGCCAGCTCACCAGACAGAGAGGGGCAGTACTTC. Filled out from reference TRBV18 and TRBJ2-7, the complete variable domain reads NAGVMQNPRHLVRRRGQEARLRCSPMKGHSHVYWYRQLPEEGLKFMVYLQKENIIDESGMPKERFSAEFPKEGPSILRIQQVVRGDSAAYFCASSPDREGQYFGPGTRLTVT.

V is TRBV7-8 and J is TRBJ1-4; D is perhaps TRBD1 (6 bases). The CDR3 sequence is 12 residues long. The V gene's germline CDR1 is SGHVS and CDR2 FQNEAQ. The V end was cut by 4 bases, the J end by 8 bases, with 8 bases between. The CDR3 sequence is CASSSQGEKLFF. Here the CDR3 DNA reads TGTGCCAGCAGCTCTCAGGGGGAAAAACTGTTTTTT.

CDR3 sequence (DNA): TGTGCCAGCAGCTTAAACGCAGGGGAACAATACAATGAGCAGTTCTTC. It is translated as CASSLNAGEQYNEQFF. The chain employs TRBV7-3 and TRBJ2-1; D perhaps matches TRBD1 (6 bases). V lost 1 base and J 4 bases, leaving 14 bases between the germline ends. The germline CDR1 and CDR2 sequences are SGHTA and FQGTGA. This CDR3 is built from 16 residues.

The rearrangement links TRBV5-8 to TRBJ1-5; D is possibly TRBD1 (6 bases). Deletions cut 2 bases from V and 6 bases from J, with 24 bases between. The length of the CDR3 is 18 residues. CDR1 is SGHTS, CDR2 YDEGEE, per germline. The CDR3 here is CASSFQTTSGAIRQPQHF. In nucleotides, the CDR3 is TGTGCCAGCAGCTTTCAGACGACCTCAGGGGCAATACGTCAGCCCCAGCATTTT.

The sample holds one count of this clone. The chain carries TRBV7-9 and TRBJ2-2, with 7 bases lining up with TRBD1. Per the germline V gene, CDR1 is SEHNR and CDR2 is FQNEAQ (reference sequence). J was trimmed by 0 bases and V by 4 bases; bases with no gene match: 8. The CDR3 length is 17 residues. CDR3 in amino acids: CASSSTSGTANTGELFF. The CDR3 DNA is TGTGCCAGCAGCTCAACATCCGGGACAGCGAACACCGGGGAGCTGTTTTTT.

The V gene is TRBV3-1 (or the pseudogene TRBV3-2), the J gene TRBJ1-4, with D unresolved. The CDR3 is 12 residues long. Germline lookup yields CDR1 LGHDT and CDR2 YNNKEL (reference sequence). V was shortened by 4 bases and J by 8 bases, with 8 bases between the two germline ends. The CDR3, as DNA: TGTGCCAGCAGCCGAGGGAGCGAAAAACTGTTTTTT. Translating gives CASSRGSEKLFF.

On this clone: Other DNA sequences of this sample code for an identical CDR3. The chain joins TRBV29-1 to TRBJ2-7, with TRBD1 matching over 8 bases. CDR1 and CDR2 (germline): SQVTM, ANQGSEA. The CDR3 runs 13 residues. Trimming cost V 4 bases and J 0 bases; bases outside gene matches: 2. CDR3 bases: TGCAGCGTTGGGACAGGGAGCTCCTACGAGCAGTACTTC. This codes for CSVGTGSSYEQYF.

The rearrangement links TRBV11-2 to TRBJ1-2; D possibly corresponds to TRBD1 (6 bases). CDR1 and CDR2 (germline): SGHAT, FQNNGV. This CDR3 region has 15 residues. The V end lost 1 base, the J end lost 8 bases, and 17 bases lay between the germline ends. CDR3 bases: TGTGCCAGCAGCTTAGCCGGCGAGGGGGTGTTCGGCTACACCTTC. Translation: CASSLAGEGVFGYTF.

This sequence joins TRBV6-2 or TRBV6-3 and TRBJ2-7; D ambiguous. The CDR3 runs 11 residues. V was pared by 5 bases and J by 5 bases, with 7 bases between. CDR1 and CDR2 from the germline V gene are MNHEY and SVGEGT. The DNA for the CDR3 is TGTGCCAGCAGTGCCCTGGACGAGCAGTACTTC. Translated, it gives CASSALDEQYF.

The CDR3 is CSVEDRGDSGNTIYF. CDR3 bases: TGCAGCGTTGAAGATCGGGGGGACTCTGGAAACACCATATATTTT. The chain employs TRBV29-1 and TRBJ1-3; TRBD1 is a possible D gene (5 bases). This CDR3 is 15 amino acids long. Trimming shortened V by 0 bases and J by 0 bases, and 9 bases separated the two germline ends. Germline CDR1 reads SQVTM; CDR2 reads ANQGSEA.

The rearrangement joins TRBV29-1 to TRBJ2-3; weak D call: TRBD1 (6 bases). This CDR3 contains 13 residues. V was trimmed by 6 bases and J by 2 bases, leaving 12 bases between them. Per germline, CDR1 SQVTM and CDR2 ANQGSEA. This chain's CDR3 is CSVGQKLTDTQYF. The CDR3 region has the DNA TGCAGCGTAGGACAGAAACTCACAGATACGCAGTATTTT.

CDR3: CASRKTSGEQYF. The DNA for the CDR3 is TGTGCCAGCAGGAAGACTAGCGGCGAGCAGTACTTC. This sequence joins TRBV28 and TRBJ2-7, with 9 bases aligning to TRBD2. Germline trimming cut 6 bases from V and 6 bases from J; bases unmatched to any gene: 3. The CDR3 length is 12 residues. In germline, CDR1 is MDHEN, CDR2 SYDVKM.

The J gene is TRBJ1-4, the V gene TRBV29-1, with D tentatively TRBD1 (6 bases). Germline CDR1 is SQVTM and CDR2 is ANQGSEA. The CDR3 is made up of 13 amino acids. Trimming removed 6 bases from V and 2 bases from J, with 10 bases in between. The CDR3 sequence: CSVGQRTNEKLFF. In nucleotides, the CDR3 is TGCAGCGTAGGACAGAGGACTAATGAAAAACTGTTTTTT.

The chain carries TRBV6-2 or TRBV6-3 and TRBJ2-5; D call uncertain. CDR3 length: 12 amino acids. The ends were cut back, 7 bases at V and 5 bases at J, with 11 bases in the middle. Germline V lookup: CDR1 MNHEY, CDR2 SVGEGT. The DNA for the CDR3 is TGTGCCAGCAACCCCCCCGGGGAGACCCAGTACTTC. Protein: CASNPPGETQYF.

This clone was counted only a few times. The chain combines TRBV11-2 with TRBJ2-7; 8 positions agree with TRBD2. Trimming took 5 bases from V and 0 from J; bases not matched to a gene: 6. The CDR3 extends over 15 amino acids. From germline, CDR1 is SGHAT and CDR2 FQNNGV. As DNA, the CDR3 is TGTGCCAGCAGCCCGCGCGGGAGGAGCTCCTACGAGCAGTACTTC. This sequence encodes CASSPRGRSSYEQYF.

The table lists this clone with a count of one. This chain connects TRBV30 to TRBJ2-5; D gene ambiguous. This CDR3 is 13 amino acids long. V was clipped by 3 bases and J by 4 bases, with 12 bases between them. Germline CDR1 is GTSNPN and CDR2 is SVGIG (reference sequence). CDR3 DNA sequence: TGTGCCTGGAGCTCACGCACGGCAGAGACCCAGTACTTC. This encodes CAWSSRTAETQYF.

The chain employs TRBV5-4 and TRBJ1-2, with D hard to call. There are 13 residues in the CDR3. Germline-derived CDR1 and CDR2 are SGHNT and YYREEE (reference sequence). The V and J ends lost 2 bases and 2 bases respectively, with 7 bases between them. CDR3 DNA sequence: TGTGCCAGCAGCTTTCTCCAGAACTATGGCTACACCTTC. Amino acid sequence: CASSFLQNYGYTF.